The sequence of this T cell receptor (beta chain) was determined in a study of T cell responses to AZD1222 COVID-19 vaccine. The table lists this clone with a few counts. As yet, its antigen is unknown. General study findings and limits: Repertoire sampling was restricted to post-peak T cell response timepoints. CD4 TCRs associated with vaccination spanned spike, dominating at 160-218 and 743-854. The sample set comprised mostly white British donors with more females, and clonal diversity was possibly underestimated. Spike-specific TCR breadth rose after two AZD1222 doses, and depth rose as well.

The data were produced by immunoSEQ multiplex PCR, yet TCRdb's version contains in-frame clones alone and is incomplete. The table lists some 110,000 clones, around nine tenths of them singletons, with just over 9.5% in the top ten. The CDR3 totals 13 residues. J gave up 6 bases and V 8 bases, and 5 bases lay outside the gene matches. Germline lookup yields CDR1 ENHRY and CDR2 SYGVKD. The rearrangement uses TRBV10-3 and TRBJ2-3; 10 bases fit TRBD1. The receptor comes from an adult in good health. This sample comprised peripheral blood, obtained on day 0 of AZD1222 vaccination. CDR3 residues: CAIGGTGADTQYF. CDR3 DNA sequence: TGTGCCATCGGGGGGACAGGGGCTGATACGCAGTATTTT.